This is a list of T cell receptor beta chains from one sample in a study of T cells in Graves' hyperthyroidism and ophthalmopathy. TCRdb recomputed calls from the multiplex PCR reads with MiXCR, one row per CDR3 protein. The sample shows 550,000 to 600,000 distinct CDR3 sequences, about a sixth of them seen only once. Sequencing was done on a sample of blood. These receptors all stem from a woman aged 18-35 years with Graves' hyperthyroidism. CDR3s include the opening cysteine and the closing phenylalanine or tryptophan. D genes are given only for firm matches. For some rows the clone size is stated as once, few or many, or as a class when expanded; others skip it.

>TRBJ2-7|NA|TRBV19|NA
CASGGNSFVEQYF
TGTGCCAGTGGAGGTAACAGTTTTGTCGAGCAGTACTTC
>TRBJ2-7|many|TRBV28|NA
CASSFRGPAYEQYF
TGTGCCAGCAGTTTTAGAGGGCCCGCCTACGAGCAGTACTTC
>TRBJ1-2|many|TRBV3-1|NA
CASTPTEEGGYTF
TGTGCCAGCACCCCAACGGAGGAAGGTGGCTACACCTTC
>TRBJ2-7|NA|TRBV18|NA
CASSPQPPGPYPYEQYF
TGTGCCAGCTCACCCCAACCCCCCGGGCCTTATCCCTACGAGCAGTACTTC
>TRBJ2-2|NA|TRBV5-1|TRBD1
CASSLVSAGGYTGELFF
TGCGCCAGCAGCTTGGTTTCGGCAGGGGGTTACACCGGGGAGCTGTTTTTT
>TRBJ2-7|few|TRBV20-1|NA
CSARGGRSSYEQYF
TGCAGTGCTAGGGGTGGGAGAAGCTCCTACGAGCAGTACTTC
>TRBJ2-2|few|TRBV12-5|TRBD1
CASGSGGAANTGELFF
TGTGCTAGTGGGTCAGGGGGTGCCGCGAACACCGGGGAGCTGTTTTTT
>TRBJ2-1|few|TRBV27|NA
CASSTRTDNEQFF
TGTGCCAGCAGTACCCGGACAGACAATGAGCAGTTCTTC
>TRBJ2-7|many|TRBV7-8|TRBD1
CASSLSLLTGENYEQYF
TGTGCCAGCAGCTTATCGTTGTTAACAGGGGAAAACTACGAGCAGTACTTC
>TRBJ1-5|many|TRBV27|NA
CASSTNPFNQPQHF
TGTGCCAGCAGTACAAACCCGTTCAATCAGCCCCAGCATTTT
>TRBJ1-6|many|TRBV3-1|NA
CASSQGRGGYSPLHF
TGTGCCAGCAGCCAAGGACGCGGGGGCTATTCACCCCTCCACTTT
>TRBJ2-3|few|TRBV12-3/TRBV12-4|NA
CASRLQGGGPDTQYF
TGTGCCAGCAGGCTCCAGGGTGGTGGCCCAGATACGCAGTATTTT
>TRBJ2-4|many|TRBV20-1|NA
CSARKLEDSIQYF
TGCAGTGCTAGGAAGCTGGAAGATAGCATTCAGTACTTC
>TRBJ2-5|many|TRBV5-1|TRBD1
CASSPDAGGVEETQYF
TGCGCCAGCAGCCCGGATGCAGGGGGCGTGGAGGAGACCCAGTACTTC
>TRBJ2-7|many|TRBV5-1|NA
CASSLETGLREQYF
TGCGCCAGCAGCTTAGAGACAGGATTACGCGAGCAGTACTTC
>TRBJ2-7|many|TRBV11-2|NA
CASSLGEPYEQYF
TGTGCCAGCAGCTTGGGGGAGCCCTACGAGCAGTACTTC
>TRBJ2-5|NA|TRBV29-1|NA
CSVEVVRTQYF
TGCAGCGTTGAGGTGGTGCGGACCCAGTACTTC
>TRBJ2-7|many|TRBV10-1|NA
CASSERAYEQYF
TGCGCCAGCAGTGAAAGGGCCTACGAGCAGTACTTC
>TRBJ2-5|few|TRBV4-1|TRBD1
CASSQQIRGTGLQETQYF
TGCGCCAGCAGCCAGCAAATACGGGGGACAGGGCTACAAGAGACCCAGTACTTC